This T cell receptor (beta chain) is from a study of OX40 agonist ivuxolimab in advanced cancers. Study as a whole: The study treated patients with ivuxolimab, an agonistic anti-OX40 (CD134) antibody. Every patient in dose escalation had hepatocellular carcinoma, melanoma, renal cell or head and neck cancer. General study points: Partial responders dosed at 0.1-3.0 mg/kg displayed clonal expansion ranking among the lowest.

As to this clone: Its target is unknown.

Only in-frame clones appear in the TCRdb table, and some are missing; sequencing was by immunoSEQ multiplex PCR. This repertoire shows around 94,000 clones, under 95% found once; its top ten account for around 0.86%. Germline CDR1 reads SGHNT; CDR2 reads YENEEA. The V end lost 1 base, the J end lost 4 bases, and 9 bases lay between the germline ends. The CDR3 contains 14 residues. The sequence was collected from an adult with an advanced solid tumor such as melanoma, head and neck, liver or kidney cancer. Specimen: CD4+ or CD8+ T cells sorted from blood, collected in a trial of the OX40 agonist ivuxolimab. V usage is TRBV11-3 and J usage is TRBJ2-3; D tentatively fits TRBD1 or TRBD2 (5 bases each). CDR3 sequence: CASSLVQGPDTQYF. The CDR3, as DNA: TGTGCCAGCAGCTTAGTCCAGGGACCAGATACGCAGTATTTT.